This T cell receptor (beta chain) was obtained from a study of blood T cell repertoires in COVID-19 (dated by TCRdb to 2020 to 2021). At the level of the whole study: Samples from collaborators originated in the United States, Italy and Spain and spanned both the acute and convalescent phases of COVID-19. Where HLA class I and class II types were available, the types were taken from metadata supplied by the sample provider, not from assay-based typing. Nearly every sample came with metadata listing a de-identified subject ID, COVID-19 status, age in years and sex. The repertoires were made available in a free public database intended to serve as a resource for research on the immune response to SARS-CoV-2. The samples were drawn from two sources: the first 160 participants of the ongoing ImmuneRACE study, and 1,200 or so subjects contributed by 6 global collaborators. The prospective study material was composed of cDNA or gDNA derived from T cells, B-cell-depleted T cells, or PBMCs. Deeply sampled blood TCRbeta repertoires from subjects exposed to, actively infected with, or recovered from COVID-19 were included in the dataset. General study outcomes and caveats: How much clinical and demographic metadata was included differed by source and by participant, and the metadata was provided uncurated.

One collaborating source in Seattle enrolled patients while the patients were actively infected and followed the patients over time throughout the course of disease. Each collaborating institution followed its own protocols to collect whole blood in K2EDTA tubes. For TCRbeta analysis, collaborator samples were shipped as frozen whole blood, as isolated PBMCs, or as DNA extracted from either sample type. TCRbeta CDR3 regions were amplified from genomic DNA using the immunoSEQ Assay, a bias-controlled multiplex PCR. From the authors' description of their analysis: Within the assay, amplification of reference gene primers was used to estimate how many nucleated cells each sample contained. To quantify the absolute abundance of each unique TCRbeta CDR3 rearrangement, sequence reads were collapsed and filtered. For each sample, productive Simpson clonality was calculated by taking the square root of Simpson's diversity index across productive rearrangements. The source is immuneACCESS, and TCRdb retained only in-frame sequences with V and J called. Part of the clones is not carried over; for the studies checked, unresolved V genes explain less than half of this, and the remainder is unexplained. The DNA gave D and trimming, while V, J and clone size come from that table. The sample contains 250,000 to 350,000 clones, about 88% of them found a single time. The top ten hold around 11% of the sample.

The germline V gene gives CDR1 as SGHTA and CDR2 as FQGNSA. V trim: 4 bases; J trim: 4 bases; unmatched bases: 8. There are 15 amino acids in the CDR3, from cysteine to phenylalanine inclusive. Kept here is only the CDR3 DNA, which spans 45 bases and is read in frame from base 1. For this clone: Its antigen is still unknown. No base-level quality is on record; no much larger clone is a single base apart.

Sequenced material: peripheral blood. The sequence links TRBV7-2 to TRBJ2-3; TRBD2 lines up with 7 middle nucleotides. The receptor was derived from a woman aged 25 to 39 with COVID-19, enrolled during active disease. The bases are TGTGCCAGCAGCTCCAGCCGGCTAGCGGCAGATACGCAGTATTTT. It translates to CASSSSRLAADTQYF.